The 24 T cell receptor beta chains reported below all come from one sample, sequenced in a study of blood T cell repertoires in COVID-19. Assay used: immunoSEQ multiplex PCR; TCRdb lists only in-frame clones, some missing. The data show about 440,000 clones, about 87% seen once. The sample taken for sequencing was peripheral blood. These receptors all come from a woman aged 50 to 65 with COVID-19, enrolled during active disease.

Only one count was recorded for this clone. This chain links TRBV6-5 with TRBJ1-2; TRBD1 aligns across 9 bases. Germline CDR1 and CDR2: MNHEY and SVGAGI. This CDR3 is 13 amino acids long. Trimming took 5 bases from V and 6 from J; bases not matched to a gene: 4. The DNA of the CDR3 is TGTGCCAGCAGTCGGGACAGGGTCAATGGCTACACCTTC. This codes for CASSRDRVNGYTF.

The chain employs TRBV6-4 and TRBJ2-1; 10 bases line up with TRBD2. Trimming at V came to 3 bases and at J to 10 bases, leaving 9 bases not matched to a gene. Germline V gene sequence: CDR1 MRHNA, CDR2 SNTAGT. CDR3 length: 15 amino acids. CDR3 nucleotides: TGTGCCAGCAGTGAGGCAATAGCGGGGGGAACCGAGCAGTTCTTC. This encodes CASSEAIAGGTEQFF.

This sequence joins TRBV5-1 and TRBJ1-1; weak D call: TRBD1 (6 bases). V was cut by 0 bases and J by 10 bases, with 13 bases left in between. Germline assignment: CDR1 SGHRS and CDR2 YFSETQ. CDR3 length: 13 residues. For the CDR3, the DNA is TGCGCCAGCAGCTTGGCACAGGGATCGTCAGCTTTCTTT. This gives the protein CASSLAQGSSAFF. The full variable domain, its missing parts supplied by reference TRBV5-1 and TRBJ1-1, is KAGVTQTPRYLIKTRGQQVTLSCSPISGHRSVSWYQQTPGQGLQFLFEYFSETQRNKGNFPGRFSGRQFSNSRSEMNVSTLELGDSALYLCASSLAQGSSAFFGQGTRLTVV.

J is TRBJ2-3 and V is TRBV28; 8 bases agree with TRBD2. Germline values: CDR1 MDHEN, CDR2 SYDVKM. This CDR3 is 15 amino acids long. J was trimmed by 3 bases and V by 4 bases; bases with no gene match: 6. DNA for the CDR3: TGTGCCAGCAGTTCGGGGGGGGCCTGGACAGATACGCAGTATTTT. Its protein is CASSSGGAWTDTQYF. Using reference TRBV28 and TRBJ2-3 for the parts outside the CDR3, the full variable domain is DVKVTQSSRYLVKRTGEKVFLECVQDMDHENMFWYRQDPGLGLRLIYFSYDVKMKEKGDIPEGYSVSREKKERFSLILESASTNQTSMYLCASSSGGAWTDTQYFGPGTRLTVL.

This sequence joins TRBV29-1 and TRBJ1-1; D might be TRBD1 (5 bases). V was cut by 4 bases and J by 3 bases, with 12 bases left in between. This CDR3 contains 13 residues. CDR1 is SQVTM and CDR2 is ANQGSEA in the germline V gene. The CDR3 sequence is CSVVHRLHTEAFF. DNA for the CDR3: TGCAGCGTTGTTCACAGGTTACACACTGAAGCTTTCTTT.

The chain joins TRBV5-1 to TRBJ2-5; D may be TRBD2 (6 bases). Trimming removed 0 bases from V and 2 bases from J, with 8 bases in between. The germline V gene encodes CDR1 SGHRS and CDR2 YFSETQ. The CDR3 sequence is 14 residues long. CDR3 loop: CASSLGDWQETQYF. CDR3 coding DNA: TGCGCCAGCAGCTTGGGGGACTGGCAAGAGACCCAGTACTTC.

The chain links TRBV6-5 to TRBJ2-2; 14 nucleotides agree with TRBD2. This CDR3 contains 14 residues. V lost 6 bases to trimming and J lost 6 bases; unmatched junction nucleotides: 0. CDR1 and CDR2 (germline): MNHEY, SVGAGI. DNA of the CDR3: TGTGCCAGCAGGGGACTAGCGGGGGCCGGGGAGCTGTTTTTT. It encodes CASRGLAGAGELFF.

In nucleotides, the CDR3 is TGTGCCAGTAACCCAGCGAGCTCTGGAAACACCATATATTTT. It translates to CASNPASSGNTIYF. V and J are TRBV19 and TRBJ1-3, with unresolved D. Germline V gene lookup returns CDR1 LNHDA and CDR2 SQIVND (reference sequence). V dropped 7 bases and J dropped 0 bases, with 10 bases sitting between them. The CDR3 length is 14 residues.

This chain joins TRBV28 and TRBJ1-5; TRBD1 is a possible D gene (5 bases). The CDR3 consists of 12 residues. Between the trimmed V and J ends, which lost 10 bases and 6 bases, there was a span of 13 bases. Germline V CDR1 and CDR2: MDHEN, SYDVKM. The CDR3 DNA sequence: TGTGCCATCACGGGGGGGTTTCAGCCCCAGCATTTT. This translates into CAITGGFQPQHF.

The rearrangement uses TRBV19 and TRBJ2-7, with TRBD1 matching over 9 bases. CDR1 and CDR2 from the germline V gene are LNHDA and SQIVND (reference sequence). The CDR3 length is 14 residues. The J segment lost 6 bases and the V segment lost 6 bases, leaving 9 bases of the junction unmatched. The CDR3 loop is CASSSQGARGEQYF. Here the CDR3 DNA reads TGTGCCAGTAGCTCACAGGGGGCCCGAGGCGAGCAGTACTTC.

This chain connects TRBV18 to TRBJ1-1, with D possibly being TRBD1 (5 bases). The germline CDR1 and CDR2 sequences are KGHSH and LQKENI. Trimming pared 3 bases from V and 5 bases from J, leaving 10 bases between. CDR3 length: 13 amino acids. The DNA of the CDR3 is TGTGCCAGCTCACCGGGGGGACGAACTGAAGCTTTCTTT. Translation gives CASSPGGRTEAFF.

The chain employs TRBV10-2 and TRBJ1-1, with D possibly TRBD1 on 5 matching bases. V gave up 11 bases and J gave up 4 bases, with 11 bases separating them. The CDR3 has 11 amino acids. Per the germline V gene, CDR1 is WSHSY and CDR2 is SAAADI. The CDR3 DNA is TGCGCCGCCTCGGGGGGCACTGAAGCTTTCTTT. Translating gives CAASGGTEAFF.

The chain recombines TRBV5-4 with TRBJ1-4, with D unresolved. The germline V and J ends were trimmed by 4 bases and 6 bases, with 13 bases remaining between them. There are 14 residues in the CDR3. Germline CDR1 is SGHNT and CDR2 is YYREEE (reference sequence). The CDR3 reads CASSPHPGDEKLFF. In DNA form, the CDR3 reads TGTGCCAGCAGCCCGCACCCGGGAGATGAAAAACTGTTTTTT.

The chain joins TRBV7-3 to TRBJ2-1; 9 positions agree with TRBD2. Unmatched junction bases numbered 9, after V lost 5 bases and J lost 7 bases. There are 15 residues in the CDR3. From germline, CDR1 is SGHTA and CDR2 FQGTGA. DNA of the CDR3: TGTGCCAGCAGCCTCAGCGGGGGGACCCTAAATGAGCAGTTCTTC. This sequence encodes CASSLSGGTLNEQFF.

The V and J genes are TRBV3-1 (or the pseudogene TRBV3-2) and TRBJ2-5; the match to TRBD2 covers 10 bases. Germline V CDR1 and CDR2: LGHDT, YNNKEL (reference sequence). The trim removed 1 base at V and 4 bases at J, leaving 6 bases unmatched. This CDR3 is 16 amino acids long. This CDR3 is CASSQVSSGGAETQYF. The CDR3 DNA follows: TGTGCCAGCAGCCAAGTTTCAAGCGGGGGGGCAGAGACCCAGTACTTC.

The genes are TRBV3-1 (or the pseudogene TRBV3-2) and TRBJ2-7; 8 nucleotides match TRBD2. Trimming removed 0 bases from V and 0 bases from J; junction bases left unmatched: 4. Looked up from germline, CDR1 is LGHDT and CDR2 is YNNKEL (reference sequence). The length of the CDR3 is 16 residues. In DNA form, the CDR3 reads TGTGCCAGCAGCCAAGAGGGGCGGGGGGCCTCCTACGAGCAGTACTTC. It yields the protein CASSQEGRGASYEQYF.

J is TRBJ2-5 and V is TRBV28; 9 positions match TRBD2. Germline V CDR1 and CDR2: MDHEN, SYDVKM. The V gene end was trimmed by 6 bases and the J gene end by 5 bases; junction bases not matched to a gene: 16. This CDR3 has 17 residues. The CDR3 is CASSNYRSGGTQETQYF. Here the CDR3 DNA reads TGTGCCAGCAGCAACTACCGCAGCGGGGGGACGCAGGAGACCCAGTACTTC.

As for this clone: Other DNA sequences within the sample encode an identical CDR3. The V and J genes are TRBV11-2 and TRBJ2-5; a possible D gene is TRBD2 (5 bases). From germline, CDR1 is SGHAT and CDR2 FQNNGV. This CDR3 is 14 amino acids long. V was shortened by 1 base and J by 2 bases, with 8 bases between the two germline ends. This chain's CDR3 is CASSLAGLQETQYF. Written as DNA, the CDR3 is TGTGCCAGCAGCTTAGCGGGGTTACAAGAGACCCAGTACTTC.

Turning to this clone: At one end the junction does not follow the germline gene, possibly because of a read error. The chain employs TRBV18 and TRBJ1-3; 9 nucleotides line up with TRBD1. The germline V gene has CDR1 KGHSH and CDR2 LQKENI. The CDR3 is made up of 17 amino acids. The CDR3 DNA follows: TGTGCCAGCTTACCACCGGGACAGGGACGTTCTGGAAACACCATATATTTT. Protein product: CASLPPGQGRSGNTIYF.

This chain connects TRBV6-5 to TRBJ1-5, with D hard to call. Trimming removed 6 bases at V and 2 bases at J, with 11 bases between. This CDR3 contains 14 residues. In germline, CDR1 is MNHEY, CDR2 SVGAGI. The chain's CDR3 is CASRLTWGNQPQHF. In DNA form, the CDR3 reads TGTGCCAGCAGGTTGACATGGGGCAATCAGCCCCAGCATTTT.

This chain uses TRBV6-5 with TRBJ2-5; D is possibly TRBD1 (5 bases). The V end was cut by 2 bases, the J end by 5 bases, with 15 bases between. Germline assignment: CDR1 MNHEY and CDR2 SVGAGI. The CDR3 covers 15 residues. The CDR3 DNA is TGTGCCAGCAGTTACGGGGCAGGGTGGACGGAGACCCAGTACTTC. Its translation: CASSYGAGWTETQYF.

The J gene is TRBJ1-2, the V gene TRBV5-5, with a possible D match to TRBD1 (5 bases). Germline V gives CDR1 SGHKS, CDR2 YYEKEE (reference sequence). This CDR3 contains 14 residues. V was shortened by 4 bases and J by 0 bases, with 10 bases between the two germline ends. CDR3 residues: CASSPTDSNYGYTF. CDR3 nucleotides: TGTGCCAGCAGCCCGACAGACTCTAACTATGGCTACACCTTC.

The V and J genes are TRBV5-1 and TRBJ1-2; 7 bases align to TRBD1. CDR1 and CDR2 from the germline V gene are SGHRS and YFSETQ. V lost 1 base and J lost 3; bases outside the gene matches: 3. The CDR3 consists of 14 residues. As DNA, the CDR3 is TGCGCCAGCAGCTTGAGGGGGCGTGACTATGGCTACACCTTC. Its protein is CASSLRGRDYGYTF.

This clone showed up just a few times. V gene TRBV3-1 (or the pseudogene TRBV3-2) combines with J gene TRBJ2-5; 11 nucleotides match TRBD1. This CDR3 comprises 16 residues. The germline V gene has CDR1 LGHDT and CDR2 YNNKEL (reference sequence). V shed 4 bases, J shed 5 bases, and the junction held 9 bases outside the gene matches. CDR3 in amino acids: CASSPGQGATSETQYF. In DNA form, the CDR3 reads TGTGCCAGCAGCCCAGGACAGGGGGCGACCTCGGAGACCCAGTACTTC.